The rows below give T cell receptor beta chains drawn from one sample of a study of blood T cells in healthy people across ages. Using its own MiXCR run on the 5' RACE reads, TCRdb lists one record per CDR3 protein. The sample holds 850,000 to 1,000,000 distinct CDR3 sequences, about 51% seen once. Material: blood. The receptor source for this set is an older woman in good health. Each CDR3 is given with its conserved first and last residue. A D gene is named only where the DNA matches it firmly. Clone size, where shown, is once, few, many, or a class for clones that have expanded.

TRBD2	-	TRBV29-1	TRBJ2-5	CSTSKRGQETQYF	TGCAGCACCAGCAAGCGGGGGCAAGAGACCCAGTACTTC
-	few	TRBV7-8	TRBJ2-3	CASSLQPGADTQYF	TGTGCCAGCAGCTTACAGCCGGGAGCAGATACGCAGTATTTT
-	-	TRBV24-1	TRBJ2-5	CATSDPNGVGNEQYF	TGTGCCACCAGTGATCCAAATGGTGTTGGAAATGAGCAGTACTTC
TRBD2	-	TRBV20-1	TRBJ2-7	CSASRAGGDNEQYF	TGCAGTGCTAGCCGGGCGGGAGGAGATAATGAGCAGTACTTC
TRBD1	few	TRBV6-6	TRBJ2-3	CASRTGQGGTDTQYF	TGTGCCAGCAGGACGGGACAGGGCGGCACAGATACGCAGTATTTT
-	few	TRBV6-2/TRBV6-3	TRBJ2-7	CASRKMSEQYF	TGTGCCAGCAGAAAAATGAGCGAGCAGTACTTC
TRBD2	once	TRBV5-1	TRBJ2-7	CASSLLGLAGFQYEQYF	TGCGCCAGCAGCTTACTGGGACTAGCGGGATTTCAGTACGAGCAGTACTTC
-	-	TRBV4-2	TRBJ2-7	CASSQRTASSYNEQYF	TGTGCCAGCAGCCAGCGGACGGCAAGCTCCTACAATGAGCAGTACTTC
TRBD2	-	TRBV5-1	TRBJ2-3	CASSTASGRPDTRYF	TGCGCCAGCAGTACGGCTAGCGGGAGGCCAGATACGCGGTATTTT
-	-	TRBV3-1	TRBJ2-7	CASSQRKRAGYEQYF	TGTGCCAGCAGCCAAAGGAAGCGGGCGGGATACGAGCAGTACTTC
-	many	TRBV10-3	TRBJ2-7	CAIKGNGEQYF	TGTGCCATCAAAGGGAACGGCGAGCAGTACTTC
TRBD2	many	TRBV7-2	TRBJ2-1	CASSLGLAGAGEQFF	TGTGCCAGCAGCTTAGGACTAGCGGGAGCAGGAGAGCAGTTCTTC
-	many	TRBV7-6	TRBJ2-6	CASSLARGSGANVLTF	TGTGCCAGCAGCTTGGCGCGGGGCTCTGGGGCCAACGTCCTGACTTTC
-	few	TRBV3-1	TRBJ2-7	CASSQQGSYEQYF	TGTGCCAGCAGCCAACAGGGGTCCTACGAGCAGTACTTC
TRBD1	-	TRBV4-2	TRBJ1-6	CASSQGQYNSPLHF	TGTGCCAGCAGCCAGGGACAGTATAATTCACCCCTCCACTTT
TRBD1	-	TRBV29-1	TRBJ1-1	CSVPRQGRTEAFF	TGCAGCGTCCCTAGACAGGGGAGAACTGAAGCTTTCTTT
-	few	TRBV11-2	TRBJ2-5	CASSLGQGLGETQYF	TGTGCCAGCAGCTTGGGGCAGGGTCTGGGGGAGACCCAGTACTTC
-	-	TRBV6-2/TRBV6-3	TRBJ2-7	CASRYAWLAYEQYF	TGTGCCAGCAGGTATGCATGGCTAGCTTACGAGCAGTACTTC
-	-	TRBV4-2	TRBJ2-5	CASSLRRDGETQYF	TGTGCCAGCAGCCTAAGGCGGGACGGAGAGACCCAGTACTTC
-	-	TRBV15	TRBJ1-4	CATSGTSLSTPVNEKLFF	TGTGCCACCAGCGGGACATCCCTATCTACCCCGGTTAATGAAAAACTGTTTTTT
-	-	TRBV3-1	TRBJ1-4	CASSQAGTPNEKLFF	TGTGCCAGCAGCCAAGCTGGAACGCCTAATGAAAAACTGTTTTTT
-	-	TRBV7-9	TRBJ2-1	CASSPSVALHNEQFF	TGTGCCAGCAGCCCCTCAGTGGCCCTTCACAATGAGCAGTTCTTC
-	once	TRBV27	TRBJ2-5	CASSPSLDRHQETQYF	TGTGCCAGCAGTCCCTCACTCGACAGGCACCAAGAGACCCAGTACTTC
TRBD2	-	TRBV9	TRBJ2-1	CASSVEGGSNEQFF	TGTGCCAGCAGCGTAGAAGGCGGGAGTAATGAGCAGTTCTTC